Listed below are T cell receptor beta chains from one sample, sequenced in a study of glioma-infiltrating T cells. Via MiXCR, TCRdb re-called the multiplex PCR reads, giving one row per CDR3 protein. The table has 16,000 or so distinct CDR3 sequences, roughly 60% seen once. Specimen: glioma tissue, nonneoplastic brain tissue, or PBMCs (not recorded which). All receptors come from a human donor with low-grade glioma or glioblastoma, undergoing nonglioma brain surgery, or in good health (not recorded which). CDR3s include the opening cysteine and the closing phenylalanine or tryptophan. Each record gives: V gene, D gene, J gene, CDR3 protein. D genes are given only for firm matches.

v_gene: TRBV25-1; d_gene: TRBD1; j_gene: TRBJ2-7; CDR3aa: CTSSEGGRTRYEQYF
v_gene: TRBV20-1; d_gene: NA; j_gene: TRBJ1-5; CDR3aa: CSAPFSNQPQHF
v_gene: TRBV27; d_gene: NA; j_gene: TRBJ2-7; CDR3aa: CASSFAGTYEQYF
v_gene: TRBV5-4; d_gene: NA; j_gene: TRBJ1-6; CDR3aa: CASSSPYLDSPLHF
v_gene: TRBV27; d_gene: TRBD1; j_gene: TRBJ1-6; CDR3aa: CASSLSGTGESPLHF
v_gene: TRBV6-6; d_gene: NA; j_gene: TRBJ2-7; CDR3aa: CASSYGGSLYEQYF
v_gene: TRBV27; d_gene: NA; j_gene: TRBJ1-1; CDR3aa: CASSWGSDTEAFF
v_gene: TRBV9; d_gene: TRBD1; j_gene: TRBJ2-7; CDR3aa: CASSASTGTGSYEQYF
v_gene: TRBV7-2; d_gene: TRBD1; j_gene: TRBJ1-2; CDR3aa: CASSSGQGAYYGYTF
v_gene: TRBV6-1; d_gene: NA; j_gene: TRBJ1-5; CDR3aa: CASSESGGRNQPQHF